This T cell receptor (beta chain) was identified during a study of T cells in Graves' hyperthyroidism and ophthalmopathy (dated by TCRdb to between 2019 and 2020). Broadly, across the study: Peripheral blood samples were taken at initial diagnosis, before any treatment was given. To identify TCR V-J signatures that set the groups apart, the researchers used a discovery cohort of about a hundred patients, made up of around 42 with Graves' ophthalmopathy and about 59 with stable Graves' hyperthyroidism. Whether ophthalmopathy could be predicted prospectively was tested in an independent validation cohort made up of about 20 hyperthyroidism patients plus 17 patients who later progressed to ophthalmopathy. The 100 discovery patients were randomly divided into training and test sets at a 7:3 ratio. The study also compared thyroid tissue and blood T-cell repertoires from 6 or 7 Graves' hyperthyroidism patients. After sampling, hyperthyroidism patients received methimazole starting at 30 mg daily, and ophthalmopathy patients received high-dose intravenous methylprednisolone. The paper describes TCR Vbeta CDR3 sequencing of about 140 peripheral blood samples, made up of 43 ophthalmopathy patients, some 80 hyperthyroidism patients and 17 progressor patients. Here is what the overall study found, with its caveats: No statistical method was used to set the sample size in advance, and investigators knew the group allocation. Blood samples also contained most of the expanded thyroid clonotypes (frequency above 0.001), which suggests that blood repertoires may reflect thyroid immune responses. Ophthalmopathy was separated from stable hyperthyroidism by a 13 V-J signature model, with about 86% sensitivity and roughly 84% specificity obtained in cross-validation and 80%/75% obtained in testing. During validation, the model predicted progression to ophthalmopathy a median of around six months ahead of onset, with around 71% sensitivity and 72.22% specificity.

Stable Graves' hyperthyroidism was defined as the absence of progression to ophthalmopathy over 18 months of follow-up. The hyperthyroidism patients were between 18 and 65 years old and newly diagnosed, with a disease duration of less than 2 months. Exclusion was applied to patients with uncontrolled infections, other autoimmune diseases, pregnancy or lactation. Diagnoses relied on clinical symptoms, serum thyroxine and TRAb, thyroid ultrasound and orbital computed tomography. Ficoll-Paque density gradient centrifugation was used to isolate PBMCs from approximately 10 ml of fresh peripheral blood. Total RNA was extracted with Trizol reagent, and quality was checked on an Agilent 2100 Bioanalyzer. The TCR beta CDR3 regions were amplified from RNA transcripts. The first round of RT-PCR for the TCR CDR3 was performed with the HTBI primer set and the Qiagen OneStep RT-PCR kit. Libraries were constructed in a second round of multiplex PCR, after which size selection and purification were carried out. Paired-end sequencing of the libraries was performed with 100 bp reads on an Illumina HiSeq2000. In the authors' own workflow: Raw data were processed with SOAPnuke, discarding reads with adapters, uncalled bases, mean Phred below 15, or no exact constant-primer or identifier match. High-quality paired reads were merged using COPE v1.2.5, and each unique nucleotide sequence was defined as a clonotype. MiTCR v1.1 was used to align clonotypes to the IMGT TRBV, TRBD and TRBJ reference segments. Only V-J combinations with frequency above 0.0001, covering roughly 99% of repertoires, were analysed. A TCS score was defined as the ratio of F50 (clonal expansion) to E x V (chaos), with BLOSUM62-based TCRdist applied between CDR3 peptides within each V-J. Welch's t-statistics and random forest reduced just over 500 V-J features to about 12, which were used in a naive Bayes classifier (R e1071). The public reads were reprocessed in TCRdb via fastp at Q25 and MiXCR, keeping in-frame beta chains. Every CDR3 protein is listed once, alongside the most common genes and DNA of its rows. TCRdb's processing, not the authors', yielded these V and J calls. The sample yields 350,000 or so distinct CDR3 sequences; 15% to 20% were counted once. The top ten clones comprise roughly 49% of the sample.

In the germline V gene (reference sequence), CDR1 corresponds to DFQATT and CDR2 to SNEGSKA. V is pruned by 0 bases and J by 1 base, leaving 7 bases of the junction without a gene match. Measured from the cysteine to the phenylalanine, the CDR3 is 17 residues long. CDR3 DNA only is kept here, 51 bases in frame from base 1. This clonotype came up a few times. Which antigen it targets is not known. No clone much larger than this one lies a single base away; base qualities are absent. This receptor was obtained from a woman between 50 and 59 years old with Graves' hyperthyroidism. Sequencing was carried out using blood. The sequence is built from TRBV20-1 and TRBJ2-5, with 11 middle bases fitting TRBD2. The CDR3 loop reads CSARDPGLAGAQETQYF. The DNA reads TGCAGTGCTAGAGATCCCGGACTAGCGGGCGCCCAAGAGACCCAGTACTTC.